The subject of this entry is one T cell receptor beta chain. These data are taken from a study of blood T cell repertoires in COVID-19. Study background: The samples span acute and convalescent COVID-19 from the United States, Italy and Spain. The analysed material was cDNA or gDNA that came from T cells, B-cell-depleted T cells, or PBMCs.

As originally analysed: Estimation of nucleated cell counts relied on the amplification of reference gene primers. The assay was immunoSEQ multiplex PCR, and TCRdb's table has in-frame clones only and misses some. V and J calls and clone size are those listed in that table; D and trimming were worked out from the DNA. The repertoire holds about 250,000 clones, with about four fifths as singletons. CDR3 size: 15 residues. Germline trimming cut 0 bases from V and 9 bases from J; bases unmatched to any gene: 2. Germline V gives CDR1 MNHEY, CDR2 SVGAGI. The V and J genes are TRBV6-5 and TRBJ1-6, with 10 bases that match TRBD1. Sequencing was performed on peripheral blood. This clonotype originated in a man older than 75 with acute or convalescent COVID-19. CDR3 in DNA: TGTGCCAGCAGTTACTCGGGGACAGGGGTTTCACCCCTCCACTTT. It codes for CASSYSGTGVSPLHF.